Reported below is one T cell receptor beta chain. Its cognate antigen has yet to be identified. No base-level quality is on record; no much larger clone is a single base apart. The library was built by means of multiplex PCR. Sequenced using an Illumina HiSeq 4000. iRepertoire HTBI primers and Arm-PCR amplification of CDR3 regions were used to construct TCR beta libraries. Before sequencing, the PCR products went through gel purification. For the original study's pipeline: Gene usage analysis of CDR3 amino acid clonotypes relied on the roughly 60 TRBV and 12 to 15 TRBJ segments identified across samples. COPE and FqMerger were used to merge filtered high-quality paired reads into contigs. BLAST was used to align contigs to IMGT TRBV, TRBD and TRBJ reference genes, with CDR3 defined following IMGT. Highly expanded clones were defined as clonotypes with a frequency above 0.1%. Repertoire diversity was measured by Shannon entropy, and V-J evenness by the Gini coefficient. A clonotype found in more than one individual was treated as public. TCRdb's own reprocessing of the public reads used fastp at Q25 and MiXCR and kept productive beta chains. Each CDR3 protein appears once, grouped with its most common genes and DNA. The V and J calls and clone size are TCRdb's, not the authors'. The sample data list a few hundred thousand distinct CDR3 sequences, and around 24% of these were observed just once. The ten largest account for over 25% of the sample.

Trimming costs V 1 base and J 8 bases, and their ends lie 15 bases apart. Measured from the cysteine to the phenylalanine, the CDR3 is 15 residues long. This entry keeps only the CDR3 DNA: 45 bases, framed from base 1. CDR1 and CDR2 are drawn from the germline V gene: MGHDK, SYGVNS. The sample belongs to a study of regulatory T cells in long-lasting Graves disease (dated by TCRdb to the early 2020s). With regard to the full study: Persistent Graves' disease was defined as persistently positive TSH receptor autoantibodies together with antithyroid drug treatment for over 5 years. Patients with persistent Graves' disease were compared with patients with newly diagnosed Graves' disease using TCR sequencing and RNA sequencing of peripheral blood. The study was registered as a clinical trial and conducted in China. A total of roughly 35 samples underwent TCR sequencing: about 13 from persistent and roughly 20 from newly diagnosed Graves' disease patients. On average, persistent Graves' disease patients in the clinical cohort had been on antithyroid drugs for about 10.3 years.

Explained via the paper, the time point label denotes: persistent/refractory GD, antithyroid drugs over 5 years with positive TRAb. RNA was extracted from PBMCs in TRIzol for both TCR sequencing and RNA sequencing. The diagnosis of Graves' disease was made according to American Thyroid Association guidelines. Recruitment of patients was carried out at an endocrinology department in Xi'an, China. Each patient gave 8.5 to 9.5 milliliters of peripheral blood, collected in an EDTA anticoagulant tube. Ficoll Paque Plus density gradient separation was used to isolate PBMCs, and no further T cell sorting was performed. An Agilent 2100 Bioanalyzer and agarose gel were used to check RNA quality, while a NanoDrop 2000 measured RNA concentration. What the study reported, not specific to this receptor: Preferential use of TRBV28, TRBJ1-2 and TRBJ2-5 was observed in persistent disease, whereas TRBV20-1 and TRBJ2-1 were favored in newly diagnosed disease. Because the primary lesion, thyroid tissue, could not be accessed, the study looked at peripheral blood alone. Lower TCR Shannon entropy and fewer highly expanded clones were observed in persistent Graves' disease patients than in newly diagnosed patients, which suggested clonal expansion. A larger number of public clonotypes was shared among persistent patients (approximately 2,600) than among newly diagnosed patients (around 890). Sequencing and analysis were limited to the TCR beta chain. The small sample size was acknowledged by the authors as a limitation that may reduce accuracy.

Source: peripheral blood mononuclear cells (PBMCs), taken when the disease was refractory, from a patient treated with antithyroid drugs. Recombination connected TRBV25-1 to TRBJ2-1; the D gene is perhaps TRBD2, on 5 matching bases. This TCR derives from a female donor with Graves disease. The nucleotides are TGTGCCAGCAGTGAATCACCAGGCATCGGGGATGAGCAGTTCTTC. Its product reads: CASSESPGIGDEQFF.